A selection of T cell receptor beta chains follows, all from one sample in a study of cytomegalovirus exposure and HLA in healthy donors. This table comes from immunoSEQ multiplex PCR, and its TCRdb copy is limited to in-frame clones, with some not included. The data show 150,000 to 200,000 clones, 75% to 95% seen once. What was sequenced was PBMCs. The receptors shown here come from a woman under 30 in good health and CMV-seropositive. Both conserved end residues are part of each CDR3. A D gene is named only where the DNA matches it firmly. Clone size is shown for a subset of rows, as once, few, many or a class of expanded clone.

d_gene,j_gene,len,abundance,v_gene,CDR3aa
-,TRBJ2-7,14,-,TRBV9,CASSVAGTQYEQYF
TRBD2,TRBJ2-7,16,-,TRBV6-4,CASSLLAGLGFYEQYF
-,TRBJ2-5,18,-,TRBV11-2,CASSAGAWSQGIQETQYF
-,TRBJ2-3,14,-,TRBV2,CASSEQGGEDTQYF
TRBD2,TRBJ2-4,15,-,TRBV5-6,CASSYEAGGLDIQYF
-,TRBJ1-5,16,-,TRBV12-2,CASRLVYRGRIQPQHF
-,TRBJ2-1,19,-,TRBV18,CASSQDRPGGSGAYNEQFF
-,TRBJ2-7,11,-,TRBV20-1,CSALARYEQYF
TRBD1,TRBJ1-2,14,-,TRBV27,CASSLSGTGGRYTF
-,TRBJ2-7,12,-,TRBV27,CASSLRGNEQYF
-,TRBJ1-2,14,-,TRBV19,CASSSRGENYGYTF
-,TRBJ1-2,11,-,TRBV28,CASSFAYGYTF
TRBD1,TRBJ1-6,15,-,TRBV19,CASSIGTGVNSPLHF
-,TRBJ2-1,14,-,TRBV27,CASGLLGLGNEQFF
-,TRBJ1-2,13,-,TRBV6-5,CASSYGGDYGYTF
TRBD1,TRBJ2-6,17,-,TRBV18,CASSSQGAHSGANVLTF
-,TRBJ2-2,12,-,TRBV9,CASSEPVGELFF
TRBD1,TRBJ1-2,16,once,TRBV18,CASSPYPGTANYGYTF
TRBD1,TRBJ1-4,15,-,TRBV6-1,CASSGTGSTNEKLFF
-,TRBJ2-1,11,once,TRBV28,CASSPLDEQFF
TRBD1,TRBJ2-3,15,-,TRBV11-2,CASSLDKGDRYTQYF
-,TRBJ2-5,14,-,TRBV4-2,CASSPPGDAETQYF
-,TRBJ1-1,13,-,TRBV27,CASSQTRRAEAFF
TRBD2,TRBJ2-4,14,-,TRBV7-2,CASSPGGAGNIQYF
TRBD2,TRBJ2-1,18,-,TRBV12-5,CASGFHKFSGAGGDEQFF
-,TRBJ2-5,15,-,TRBV9,CASSVVGTTQETQYF
TRBD1,TRBJ1-3,15,-,TRBV6-6,CASSSGTATGNTIYF
-,TRBJ1-5,13,-,TRBV7-8,CASSPRGDQPQHF